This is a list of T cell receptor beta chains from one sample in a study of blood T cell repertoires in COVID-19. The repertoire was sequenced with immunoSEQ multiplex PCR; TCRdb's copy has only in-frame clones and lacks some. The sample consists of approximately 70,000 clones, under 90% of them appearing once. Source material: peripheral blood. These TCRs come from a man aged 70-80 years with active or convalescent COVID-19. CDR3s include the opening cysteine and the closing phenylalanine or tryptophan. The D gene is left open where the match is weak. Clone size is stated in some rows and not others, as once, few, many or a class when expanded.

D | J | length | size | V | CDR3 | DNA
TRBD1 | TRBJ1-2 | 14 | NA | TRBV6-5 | CASRRTGIDYGYTF | TGTGCCAGCAGGAGGACAGGGATCGATTATGGCTACACCTTC
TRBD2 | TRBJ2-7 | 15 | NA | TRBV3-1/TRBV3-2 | CASSQVSGGRYEQYF | TGTGCCAGCAGCCAAGTGAGCGGGGGGAGATACGAGCAGTACTTC
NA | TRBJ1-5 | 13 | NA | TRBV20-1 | CSASFGSNQPQHF | TGCAGTGCTAGTTTCGGGAGCAATCAGCCCCAGCATTTT
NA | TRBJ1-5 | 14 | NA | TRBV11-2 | CASSLTGPYQPQHF | TGTGCCAGCAGCCTAACAGGGCCCTATCAGCCCCAGCATTTT
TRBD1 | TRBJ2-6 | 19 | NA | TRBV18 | CASSPPRGQGPSGANVLTF | TGTGCCAGCTCACCACCGCGGGGACAGGGACCCTCTGGGGCCAACGTCCTGACTTTC
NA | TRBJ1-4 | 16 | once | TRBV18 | CASSPTSTRATEKLFF | TGTGCCAGCTCACCAACATCGACTAGGGCAACTGAAAAACTGTTTTTT
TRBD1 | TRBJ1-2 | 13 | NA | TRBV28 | CASSLGGFYGYTF | TGTGCCAGCAGCCTAGGGGGCTTCTATGGCTACACCTTC
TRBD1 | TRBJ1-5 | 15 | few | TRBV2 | CASSADRARNQPQHF | TGTGCCAGCAGCGCCGACAGGGCTCGAAATCAGCCCCAGCATTTT
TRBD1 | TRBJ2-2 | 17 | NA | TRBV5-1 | CASSLALGQGNTGELFF | TGCGCCAGCAGCTTGGCCCTGGGACAGGGGAACACCGGGGAGCTGTTTTTT
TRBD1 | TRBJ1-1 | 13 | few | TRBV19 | CASSVGQGQQAFF | TGTGCCAGTAGTGTAGGACAGGGGCAACAAGCTTTCTTT
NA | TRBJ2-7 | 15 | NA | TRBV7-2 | CASSLQGSGTYEQYF | TGTGCCAGCAGCTTACAGGGTAGTGGGACCTACGAGCAGTACTTC
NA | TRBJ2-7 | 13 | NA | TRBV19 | CASSMGQRYEQYF | TGTGCCAGTAGTATGGGGCAGCGCTACGAGCAGTACTTC
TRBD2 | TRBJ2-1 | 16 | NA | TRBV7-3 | CASSLNAGGSYNEQFF | TGTGCCAGCAGCTTAAACGCGGGAGGTTCTTACAATGAGCAGTTCTTC
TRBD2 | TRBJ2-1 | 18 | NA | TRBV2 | CASSMGLAGEPVYNEQFF | TGTGCCAGCAGTATGGGACTAGCGGGAGAGCCAGTTTACAATGAGCAGTTCTTC
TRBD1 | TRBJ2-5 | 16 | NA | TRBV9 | CASSVQDRGFLETQYF | TGTGCCAGCAGCGTACAGGACAGGGGCTTCTTGGAGACCCAGTACTTC
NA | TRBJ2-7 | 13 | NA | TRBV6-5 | CASSETAYYEQYF | TGTGCCAGCAGCGAGACAGCCTACTACGAGCAGTACTTC
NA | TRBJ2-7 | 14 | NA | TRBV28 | CASSPGGATYEQYF | TGTGCCAGCAGCCCCGGAGGGGCCACCTACGAGCAGTACTTC
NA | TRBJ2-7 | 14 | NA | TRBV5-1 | CASSFGLPSYEQYF | TGCGCCAGCAGCTTCGGACTCCCCTCCTACGAGCAGTACTTC
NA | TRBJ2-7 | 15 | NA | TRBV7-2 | CASSWESGSTYEQYF | TGTGCCAGCAGCTGGGAAAGCGGTTCTACCTACGAGCAGTACTTC
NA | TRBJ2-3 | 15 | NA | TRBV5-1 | CASRTGVAGTDTQYF | TGCGCCAGCAGGACAGGAGTAGCAGGCACAGATACGCAGTATTTT
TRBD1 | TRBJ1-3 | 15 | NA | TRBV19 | CASSPTQQGGNTIYF | TGTGCCAGTAGCCCCACCCAACAGGGGGGAAACACCATATATTTT
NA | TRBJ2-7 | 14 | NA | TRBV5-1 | CASSFQGSSYEQYF | TGCGCCAGCAGCTTTCAGGGGAGCTCCTACGAGCAGTACTTC
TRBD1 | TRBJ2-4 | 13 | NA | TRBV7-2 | CASSLGQLDIQYF | TGTGCCAGCAGCTTGGGACAGTTAGACATTCAGTACTTC
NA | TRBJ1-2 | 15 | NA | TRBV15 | CATSREVTGNYGYTF | TGTGCCACCAGCAGAGAAGTAACAGGCAACTATGGCTACACCTTC
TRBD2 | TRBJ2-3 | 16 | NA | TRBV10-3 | CAISDPAGGATDTQYF | TGTGCCATCAGTGATCCAGCGGGAGGGGCTACAGATACGCAGTATTTT
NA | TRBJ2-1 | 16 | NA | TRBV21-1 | CARGRTLAGVGNEQFF | TGTGCCAGAGGGCGGACGCTAGCGGGAGTCGGGAATGAGCAGTTCTTC
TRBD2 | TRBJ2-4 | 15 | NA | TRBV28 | CASATSSGFKNIQYF | TGTGCCAGCGCAACCTCTAGCGGTTTCAAAAACATTCAGTACTTC
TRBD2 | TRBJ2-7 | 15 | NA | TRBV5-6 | CASSSSGTPPYEQYF | TGTGCCAGCAGCTCTAGCGGGACTCCCCCATACGAGCAGTACTTC
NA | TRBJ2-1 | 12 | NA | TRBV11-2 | CASSPQGNEQFF | TGTGCCAGCAGCCCCCAGGGTAATGAGCAGTTCTTC
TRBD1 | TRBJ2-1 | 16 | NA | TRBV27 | CASSPQPGQGYNEQFF | TGTGCCAGCAGTCCACAACCGGGACAGGGGTACAATGAGCAGTTCTTC
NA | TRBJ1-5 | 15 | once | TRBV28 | CASSFRQNSNQPQHF | TGTGCCAGCAGTTTCCGACAGAATAGCAATCAGCCCCAGCATTTT
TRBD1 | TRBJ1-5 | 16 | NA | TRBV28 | CASSLNRGLGNQPQHF | TGTGCCAGCAGCCTAAACAGGGGGCTAGGCAATCAGCCCCAGCATTTT
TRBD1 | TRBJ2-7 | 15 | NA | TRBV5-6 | CASSLTTGDTYEQYF | TGTGCCAGCAGCTTGACGACAGGGGATACCTACGAGCAGTACTTC
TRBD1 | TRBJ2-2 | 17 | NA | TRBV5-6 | CASSLRLTGVSTGELFF | TGTGCCAGCAGCCTGAGGCTAACAGGGGTTAGCACCGGGGAGCTGTTTTTT
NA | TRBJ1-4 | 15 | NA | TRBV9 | CASSPTPATNEKLFF | TGTGCCAGCAGCCCTACGCCCGCAACTAATGAAAAACTGTTTTTT
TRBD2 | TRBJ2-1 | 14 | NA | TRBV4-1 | CASSLRAGGNEQFF | TGCGCCAGCAGCCTAAGAGCGGGAGGCAATGAGCAGTTCTTC
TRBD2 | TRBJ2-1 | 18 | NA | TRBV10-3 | CAIRASSGRVGSYNEQFF | TGTGCCATCAGAGCGTCTAGCGGGAGGGTGGGGTCCTACAATGAGCAGTTCTTC
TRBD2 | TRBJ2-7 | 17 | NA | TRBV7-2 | CASSLALAEGAHYEQYF | TGTGCCAGCAGCTTAGCGCTAGCGGAAGGGGCTCACTACGAGCAGTACTTC
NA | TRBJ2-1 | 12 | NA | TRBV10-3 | CAISSGSLEQFF | TGTGCCATCAGCTCCGGGTCATTAGAGCAGTTCTTC
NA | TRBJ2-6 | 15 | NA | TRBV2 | CASSDPVSGANVLTF | TGTGCCAGCAGTGACCCAGTCTCTGGGGCCAACGTCCTGACTTTC
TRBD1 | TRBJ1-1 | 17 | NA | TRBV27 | CASSLHQWDRDNTEAFF | TGTGCCAGCAGTTTACATCAGTGGGACAGAGATAACACTGAAGCTTTCTTT
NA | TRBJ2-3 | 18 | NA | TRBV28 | CASSSLGRPLAFADTQYF | TGTGCCAGCAGTTCGTTGGGGAGACCTCTAGCATTTGCAGATACGCAGTATTTT
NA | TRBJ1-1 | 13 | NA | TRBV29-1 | CSVAGQGGLLAFF | TGCAGCGTGGCCGGCCAAGGGGGATTGTTGGCTTTCTTT
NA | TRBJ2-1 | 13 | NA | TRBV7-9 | CASSILGVYEQFF | TGTGCCAGCAGTATTTTAGGGGTCTATGAGCAGTTCTTC
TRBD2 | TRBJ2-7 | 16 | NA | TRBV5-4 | CASSLAPSGGTYEQYF | TGTGCCAGCAGCTTGGCCCCTAGCGGGGGGACTTACGAGCAGTACTTC
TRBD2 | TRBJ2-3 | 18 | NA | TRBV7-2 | CASSLEGWTSGSTDTQYF | TGTGCCAGCAGCTTAGAGGGCTGGACTAGCGGTAGCACAGATACGCAGTATTTT
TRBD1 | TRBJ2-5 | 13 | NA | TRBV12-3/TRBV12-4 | CASIKGGEETQYF | TGTGCCAGTATAAAAGGGGGCGAAGAGACCCAGTACTTC